This is a list of T cell receptor beta chains from one sample in a study of response to subunit inactivated influenza vaccine. TCRdb used MiXCR to reprocess the RT-PCR reads, holding one entry per CDR3 protein. The sample gives hundreds of thousands of distinct CDR3 sequences, approximately 11% of which show up once; more than 10% is in the top ten. The material was PBMCs from blood, obtained 45 days after vaccination. The receptors come from a man aged 50 to 60 who received an inactivated influenza vaccine. Each CDR3 is given with its conserved first and last residue. Each record gives: D gene, clone size, V gene, J gene, CDR3 DNA, CDR3 protein. The D gene is left open where the match is weak. Expanded clones get a size class; other rows say once, few or many, or leave the size out.

d_call: .
clone_size: few
v_call: TRBV29-1
j_call: TRBJ2-1
cdr3_nt: TGCAGCGTTGATTCCCGTGACAGTTACAATGAGCAGTTCTTC
cdr3_aa: CSVDSRDSYNEQFF

d_call: .
clone_size: .
v_call: TRBV28
j_call: TRBJ2-5
cdr3_nt: TGTGCCAGCAGATTCGCGGAACAAGAGACCCAGTACTTC
cdr3_aa: CASRFAEQETQYF

d_call: TRBD1
clone_size: many
v_call: TRBV20-1
j_call: TRBJ1-5
cdr3_nt: TGCAGTGCTGACAGGGCCTATAATCAGCCCCAGCATTTT
cdr3_aa: CSADRAYNQPQHF

d_call: .
clone_size: .
v_call: TRBV25-1
j_call: TRBJ1-5
cdr3_nt: TGTGCCAGCAGTGAGACAGGATGGAATCAGCCCCAGCATTTT
cdr3_aa: CASSETGWNQPQHF

d_call: .
clone_size: many
v_call: TRBV3-1
j_call: TRBJ2-1
cdr3_nt: TGTGCCAGCAGCCAACTCAGCTCCTACAATGAGCAGTTCTTC
cdr3_aa: CASSQLSSYNEQFF

d_call: .
clone_size: .
v_call: TRBV18
j_call: TRBJ2-7
cdr3_nt: TGTGCCAGCTCACCACCCGGACAGGCGGGGTACGAGCAGTACTTC
cdr3_aa: CASSPPGQAGYEQYF

d_call: .
clone_size: .
v_call: TRBV6-2/TRBV6-3
j_call: TRBJ1-1
cdr3_nt: TGTGCCAGCAGTTACTGGCGGGACGCCAGGGAGGCTTTCTTT
cdr3_aa: CASSYWRDAREAFF

d_call: .
clone_size: .
v_call: TRBV20-1
j_call: TRBJ1-6
cdr3_nt: TGCAGTGCTAGGAGTGAGTTTGGGAATTCACCCCTCCACTTT
cdr3_aa: CSARSEFGNSPLHF

d_call: .
clone_size: .
v_call: TRBV6-5
j_call: TRBJ1-2
cdr3_nt: TGTGCCAGCAGTTCAGGGCACTATGGCTACACCTTC
cdr3_aa: CASSSGHYGYTF

d_call: TRBD1
clone_size: .
v_call: TRBV29-1
j_call: TRBJ2-7
cdr3_nt: TGCAGCGTTGAGTTACGGGGACAGGCCTCCTACGAGCAGTACTTC
cdr3_aa: CSVELRGQASYEQYF

d_call: .
clone_size: few
v_call: TRBV12-3/TRBV12-4
j_call: TRBJ1-3
cdr3_nt: TGTGCCAGCAGACGAGAAGTCTCTGGAAACACCATATATTTT
cdr3_aa: CASRREVSGNTIYF

d_call: TRBD2
clone_size: few
v_call: TRBV7-3
j_call: TRBJ2-3
cdr3_nt: TGTGCCAGCAGCCCTCTAGGGCGGGAGGACGTCGGGCAGTATTTT
cdr3_aa: CASSPLGREDVGQYF

d_call: TRBD2
clone_size: few
v_call: TRBV4-3
j_call: TRBJ2-3
cdr3_nt: TGCGCCAGCAGCCAGGTCACAGGACTAGCGGGAGGAGATACGCAGTATTTT
cdr3_aa: CASSQVTGLAGGDTQYF

d_call: .
clone_size: few
v_call: TRBV5-8
j_call: TRBJ2-7
cdr3_nt: TGTGCCAGCACCCTAGGGTCTAGCTCCTACGAGCAGTACTTC
cdr3_aa: CASTLGSSSYEQYF

d_call: .
clone_size: few
v_call: TRBV7-8
j_call: TRBJ2-7
cdr3_nt: TGTGCCAGCAGCTTGTTCGTGACCCGAGACGAGCAGTACTTC
cdr3_aa: CASSLFVTRDEQYF

d_call: TRBD2
clone_size: many
v_call: TRBV5-1
j_call: TRBJ2-2
cdr3_nt: TGCGCCAGCAGCTCCCTGCGGGGAGGGACCGGGGAGCTGTTTTTT
cdr3_aa: CASSSLRGGTGELFF

d_call: .
clone_size: few
v_call: TRBV7-9
j_call: TRBJ1-2
cdr3_nt: TGTGCCAGCAGTGACGCGAACTATGGCTACACCTTC
cdr3_aa: CASSDANYGYTF

d_call: TRBD1
clone_size: many
v_call: TRBV6-1
j_call: TRBJ2-2
cdr3_nt: TGTGCCAGCAGTATCTATACAGGGGTCACCGGGGAGCTGTTTTTT
cdr3_aa: CASSIYTGVTGELFF

d_call: .
clone_size: few
v_call: TRBV5-1
j_call: TRBJ1-5
cdr3_nt: TGCGCCAGCAGCTTGGCCAAGTGGCAGGGCTTGTCTCAGCCCCAGCATTTT
cdr3_aa: CASSLAKWQGLSQPQHF

d_call: .
clone_size: few
v_call: TRBV20-1
j_call: TRBJ2-1
cdr3_nt: TGCAGTGCAGGTAGACGAGGGAGACCCTACAATGAGCAGTTCTTC
cdr3_aa: CSAGRRGRPYNEQFF

d_call: .
clone_size: few
v_call: TRBV20-1
j_call: TRBJ2-5
cdr3_nt: TGCAGTGCTAGAGTGTCGGGGTATGAGACCCAGTACTTC
cdr3_aa: CSARVSGYETQYF

d_call: .
clone_size: few
v_call: TRBV20-1
j_call: TRBJ2-3
cdr3_nt: TGCAGTGCTACACTTGGGGAGAGCCTGTATTTT
cdr3_aa: CSATLGESLYF

d_call: .
clone_size: .
v_call: TRBV12-3/TRBV12-4
j_call: TRBJ2-1
cdr3_nt: TGTGCCAGCAGGGGGGGAGTCCGTGAGCAGTTCTTC
cdr3_aa: CASRGGVREQFF

d_call: .
clone_size: many
v_call: TRBV15
j_call: TRBJ2-3
cdr3_nt: TGTGCCACCAGAAATTTTGCAGATACGCAGTATTTT
cdr3_aa: CATRNFADTQYF

d_call: .
clone_size: .
v_call: TRBV20-1
j_call: TRBJ2-3
cdr3_nt: TGCAGTGCGAGAAGGGGGGCGCACACAGATACGCAGTATTTT
cdr3_aa: CSARRGAHTDTQYF

d_call: TRBD1
clone_size: many
v_call: TRBV7-9
j_call: TRBJ1-1
cdr3_nt: TGTGCCAGCAGCCCGACCGGGACAGGATTGAACACTGAAGCTTTCTTT
cdr3_aa: CASSPTGTGLNTEAFF

d_call: TRBD2
clone_size: .
v_call: TRBV9
j_call: TRBJ2-7
cdr3_nt: TGTTCCAGCAGCGTAGATGCGACTAGCGGGAATTGGCAGTACTTC
cdr3_aa: CSSSVDATSGNWQYF